The clone carrying this TCR beta chain was seen ten or more times. This entry comes from a study of regulatory T cells in long-lasting Graves disease. The germline CDR1 and CDR2 sequences are DFQATT and SNEGSKA (reference sequence). Trimming removed 0 bases at V and 1 base at J, with 12 bases between. This CDR3 comprises 15 residues. TCR beta libraries were built with iRepertoire HTBI primers and Arm-PCR of CDR3 regions. TCRdb called the multiplex PCR reads again in MiXCR, with one record for every CDR3 protein. The sample has a few hundred thousand distinct CDR3 sequences, about 14% seen once. The time point is: newly diagnosed GD, antithyroid drugs for less than 3 months. Isolated PBMC RNA provided the starting material for the TCR library. This same sample was also taken into another study, of T cells in Graves' hyperthyroidism and ophthalmopathy.

The source of this sequence is a man aged 25 to 40 with Graves disease. J is TRBJ1-1 and V is TRBV20-1, with D possibly being TRBD1 (6 bases). Sequences were derived from peripheral blood mononuclear cells (PBMCs), sampled at new diagnosis, from a patient treated with antithyroid drugs. In DNA, the CDR3 is TGCAGTGCTAGAGATCATCCAGGGGAGAACACTGAAGCTTTCTTT. It codes for CSARDHPGENTEAFF.